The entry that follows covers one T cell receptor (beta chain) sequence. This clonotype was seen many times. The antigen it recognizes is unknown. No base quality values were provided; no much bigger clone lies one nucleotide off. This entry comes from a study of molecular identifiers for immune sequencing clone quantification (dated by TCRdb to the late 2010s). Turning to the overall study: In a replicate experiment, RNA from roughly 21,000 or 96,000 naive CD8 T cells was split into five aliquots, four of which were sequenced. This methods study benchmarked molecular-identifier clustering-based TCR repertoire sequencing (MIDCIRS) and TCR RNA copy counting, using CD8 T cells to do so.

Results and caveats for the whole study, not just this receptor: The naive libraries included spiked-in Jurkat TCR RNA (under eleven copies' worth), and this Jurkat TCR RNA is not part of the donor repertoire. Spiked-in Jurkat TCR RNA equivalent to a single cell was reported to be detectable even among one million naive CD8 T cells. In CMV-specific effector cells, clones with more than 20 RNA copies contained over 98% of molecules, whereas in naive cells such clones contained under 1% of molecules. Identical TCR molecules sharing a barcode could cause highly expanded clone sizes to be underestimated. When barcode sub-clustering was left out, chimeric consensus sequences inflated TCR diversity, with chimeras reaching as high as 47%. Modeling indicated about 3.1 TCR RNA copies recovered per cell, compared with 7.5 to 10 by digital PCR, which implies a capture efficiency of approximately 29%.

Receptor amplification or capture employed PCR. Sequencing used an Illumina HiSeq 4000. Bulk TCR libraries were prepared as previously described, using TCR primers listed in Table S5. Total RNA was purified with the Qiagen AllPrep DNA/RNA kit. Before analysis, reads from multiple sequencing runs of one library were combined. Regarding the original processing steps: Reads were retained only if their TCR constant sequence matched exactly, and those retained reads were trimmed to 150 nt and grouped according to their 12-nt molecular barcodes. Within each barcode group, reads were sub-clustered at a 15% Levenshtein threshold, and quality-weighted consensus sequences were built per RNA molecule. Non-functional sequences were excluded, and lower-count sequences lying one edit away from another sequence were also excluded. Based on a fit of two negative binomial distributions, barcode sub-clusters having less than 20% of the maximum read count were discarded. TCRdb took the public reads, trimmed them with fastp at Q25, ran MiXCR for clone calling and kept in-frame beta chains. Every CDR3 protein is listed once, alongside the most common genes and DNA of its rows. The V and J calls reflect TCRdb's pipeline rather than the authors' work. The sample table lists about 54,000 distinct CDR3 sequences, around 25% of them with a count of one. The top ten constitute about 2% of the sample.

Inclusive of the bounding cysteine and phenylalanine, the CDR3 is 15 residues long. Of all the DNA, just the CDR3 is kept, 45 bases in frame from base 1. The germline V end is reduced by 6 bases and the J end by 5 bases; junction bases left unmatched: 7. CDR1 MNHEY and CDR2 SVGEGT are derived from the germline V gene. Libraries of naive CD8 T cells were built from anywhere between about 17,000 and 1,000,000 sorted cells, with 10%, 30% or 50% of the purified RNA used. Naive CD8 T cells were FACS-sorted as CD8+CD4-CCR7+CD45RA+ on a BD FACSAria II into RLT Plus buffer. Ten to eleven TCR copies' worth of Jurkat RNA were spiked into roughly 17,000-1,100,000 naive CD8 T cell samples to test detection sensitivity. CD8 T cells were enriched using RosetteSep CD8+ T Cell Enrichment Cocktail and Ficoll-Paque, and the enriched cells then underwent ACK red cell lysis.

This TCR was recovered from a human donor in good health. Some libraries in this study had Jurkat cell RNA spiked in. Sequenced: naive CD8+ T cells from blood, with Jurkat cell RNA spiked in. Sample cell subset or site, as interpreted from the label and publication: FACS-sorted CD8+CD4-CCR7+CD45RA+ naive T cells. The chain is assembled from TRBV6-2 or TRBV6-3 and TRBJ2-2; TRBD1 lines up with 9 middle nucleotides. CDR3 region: CASSSGQGGTGELFF. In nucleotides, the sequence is TGTGCCAGCAGCTCGGGACAGGGAGGGACCGGGGAGCTGTTTTTT.